This entry lists 16 T cell receptor beta chains sequenced from one sample in a study of metastatic and nonmetastatic thyroid tumors. TCRdb reprocessed the PCR reads using MiXCR. The sample holds some 35,000 clones; less than 40% are singletons and the top ten take roughly 22%. Before thyroid surgery, none of the patients had received any treatment. The sequencing input was tumor tissue. The receptors were gathered from a female donor with papillary thyroid cancer or a benign thyroid nodule (not recorded which). Some clones in this sample may be carry-over from other donors' samples.

This chain connects TRBV18 to TRBJ1-4; 10 bases are a match to TRBD1. The CDR3 spans 15 residues. The germline V gene encodes CDR1 KGHSH and CDR2 LQKENI. Trimming took 1 base from V and 7 from J; bases not matched to a gene: 3. The CDR3 protein is CASSPRQGAVEKLFF. The CDR3 DNA sequence: TGTGCCAGCTCACCACGACAGGGGGCGGTTGAAAAACTGTTTTTT.

V gene TRBV12-3 or TRBV12-4 combines with J gene TRBJ2-7; D is ambiguous. V shed 9 bases and J shed 0 bases, with 15 bases lying between them. The CDR3 consists of 14 residues. The CDR3 protein is CASQFGPSSYEQYF. The CDR3 DNA follows: TGTGCCAGTCAGTTCGGGCCGAGCTCCTACGAGCAGTACTTC.

This clone came up a few times. The rearrangement joins TRBV12-3 or TRBV12-4 to TRBJ1-5; maybe TRBD1 (6 bases). The V gene lost 5 bases and the J gene lost 6 bases, with 11 bases spanning the gap. CDR3 size: 13 residues. The CDR3 loop is CASSTGMGQPQHF. As DNA, the CDR3 is TGTGCCAGCAGTACAGGGATGGGTCAGCCCCAGCATTTT.

This clone was found a few times. The genes are TRBV10-2 and TRBJ1-2, with 7 bases aligning to TRBD1. This CDR3 comprises 14 residues. V lost 2 bases, J lost 5 bases, and 5 bases stayed unmatched. Germline loops: CDR1 WSHSY, CDR2 SAAADI. The CDR3, as DNA: TGCGCCAGCAGTGAGGCAGGGGGATTGTATGGCTACACCTTC. Translated: CASSEAGGLYGYTF.

The chain joins TRBV28 to TRBJ1-2; no clear D gene. Germline V gives CDR1 MDHEN, CDR2 SYDVKM. Trimming removed 4 bases from V and 4 bases from J, with 7 bases in between. This CDR3 comprises 12 residues. CDR3 in amino acids: CASSSGRYGYTF. The CDR3 DNA reads TGTGCCAGCAGTTCTGGTCGCTATGGCTACACCTTC.

The CDR3 loop reads CASVDSFGYTF. The CDR3 DNA reads as TGTGCCAGCGTCGACAGCTTCGGCTACACCTTC. The chain carries TRBV6-2 or TRBV6-3 and TRBJ1-2; tentatively, D is TRBD1 (5 bases). The CDR3 covers 11 residues. Trimming removed 8 bases at V and 8 bases at J, with 12 bases between. Germline CDR1 MNHEY, CDR2 SVGEGT.

The chain joins TRBV6-2 or TRBV6-3 to TRBJ2-2; D gene unclear. V lost 6 bases, J lost 1 base, and 6 bases lay in between. CDR1 MNHEY and CDR2 SVGEGT come from the germline V gene. The CDR3 is 13 residues long. CDR3 amino acids: CASRQMNTGELFF. The CDR3 DNA follows: TGTGCCAGCAGACAGATGAACACCGGGGAGCTGTTTTTT.

The chain carries TRBV6-2 or TRBV6-3 and TRBJ2-1; maybe TRBD2 (6 bases). The germline gives CDR1 MNHEY, CDR2 SVGEGT. The V and J ends lost 5 bases and 9 bases respectively, with 14 bases between them. The CDR3 covers 13 residues. Here the CDR3 reads CASSTGLPSEQFF. CDR3 DNA: TGTGCCAGCAGTACGGGACTCCCTTCTGAGCAGTTCTTC.

This clone was detected only a few times. V usage is TRBV20-1 and J usage is TRBJ2-1, with 7 bases matching TRBD2. In germline, CDR1 is DFQATT, CDR2 SNEGSKA (reference sequence). The CDR3 runs to 14 residues. V dropped 1 base and J dropped 2; count of bases not matched to a gene: 2. The CDR3 sequence: CSARGLAAYNEQFF. In DNA form, the CDR3 reads TGCAGTGCTAGAGGTCTAGCGGCCTACAATGAGCAGTTCTTC.

The V gene is TRBV27, the J gene TRBJ2-1; either TRBD1 or TRBD2 may supply D (7 bases each). CDR3 size: 17 residues. With 5 bases removed from V and 7 bases from J, the gap between germline ends came to 24 bases. Per germline, CDR1 MNHEY and CDR2 SMNVEV (reference sequence). The CDR3 is CASSRDRAGVSLNEQFF. The CDR3 region has the DNA TGTGCCAGCAGTCGTGACAGGGCGGGGGTGAGCCTTAATGAGCAGTTCTTC.

This clone was recorded a few times. The chain is built from TRBV28 and TRBJ1-3; 8 bases are shared with TRBD1. CDR3 length: 16 amino acids. Germline assignment: CDR1 MDHEN and CDR2 SYDVKM. The ends lost 4 bases at V and 0 bases at J; junction bases unmatched: 5. CDR3 protein: CASSSLTGGSGNTIYF. The DNA for the CDR3 is TGTGCCAGCAGTTCACTTACAGGGGGCTCTGGAAACACCATATATTTT.

V and J are TRBV11-2 and TRBJ1-3; no clear D. The CDR3 extends over 15 amino acids. Between the trimmed V and J ends, which lost 5 bases and 0 bases, there was a span of 11 bases. Germline values: CDR1 SGHAT, CDR2 FQNNGV. Here the CDR3 reads CASSLLLSSGNTIYF. In nucleotides, the CDR3 is TGTGCCAGCAGCCTCCTACTTAGCTCTGGAAACACCATATATTTT.

The gene calls are TRBV5-6 and TRBJ2-7; D ambiguous. Per the germline V gene, CDR1 is SGHDT and CDR2 is YYEEEE. V was trimmed by 3 bases and J by 0 bases, leaving 10 bases between them. CDR3 length: 14 residues. The CDR3: CASSSLHSSYEQYF. As DNA, the CDR3 is TGTGCCAGCAGCTCACTCCATAGCTCCTACGAGCAGTACTTC.

Turning to this clone: No conserved phenylalanine or tryptophan ends this CDR3, so it is likely a read error. No DNA is shown, since the ends of the CDR3 on it are uncertain; the CDR3 is the one TCRdb lists. This chain links TRBV6-2 or TRBV6-3 with TRBJ2-1; the D call TRBD1 from the table was never checked on the DNA. The CDR3 is 15 amino acids long, termini counted. CDR1 MNHEY and CDR2 SVGEGT come from the germline V gene. CDR3 region: CASSSGGGRANVPFY.

This sequence joins TRBV20-1 and TRBJ1-2; D gene ambiguous. Trimming took off 0 bases at V and 4 bases at J, with 9 bases between the two ends. Germline V gives CDR1 DFQATT, CDR2 SNEGSKA (reference sequence). The CDR3 has 13 residues. As DNA, the CDR3 is TGCAGTGCTAGAGATTCGGGTTCCTATGGCTACACCTTC. Translation gives CSARDSGSYGYTF.

The V and J genes are TRBV6-1 and TRBJ1-6; D gene uncertain. This CDR3 comprises 14 residues. Germline loops: CDR1 MNHNS, CDR2 SASEGT. Trimming left V 2 bases short and J 9 bases short, with 11 bases between. The CDR3 DNA follows: TGTGCCAGCAGTGAACCGACAAGCTCTTCACCCCTCCACTTT. Translation: CASSEPTSSSPLHF.